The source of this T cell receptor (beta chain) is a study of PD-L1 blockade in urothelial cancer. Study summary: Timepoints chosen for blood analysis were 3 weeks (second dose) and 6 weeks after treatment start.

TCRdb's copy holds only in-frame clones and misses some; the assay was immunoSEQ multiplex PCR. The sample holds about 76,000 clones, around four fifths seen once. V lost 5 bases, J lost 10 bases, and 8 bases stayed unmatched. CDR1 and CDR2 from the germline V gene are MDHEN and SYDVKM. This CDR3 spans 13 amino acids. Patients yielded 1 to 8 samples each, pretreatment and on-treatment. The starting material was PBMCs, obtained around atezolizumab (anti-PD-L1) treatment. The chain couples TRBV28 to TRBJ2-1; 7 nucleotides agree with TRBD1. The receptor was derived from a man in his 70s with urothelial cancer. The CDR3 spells CASSPSTGVEQFF. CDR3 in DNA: TGTGCCAGCAGTCCCTCTACAGGGGTCGAGCAGTTCTTC.